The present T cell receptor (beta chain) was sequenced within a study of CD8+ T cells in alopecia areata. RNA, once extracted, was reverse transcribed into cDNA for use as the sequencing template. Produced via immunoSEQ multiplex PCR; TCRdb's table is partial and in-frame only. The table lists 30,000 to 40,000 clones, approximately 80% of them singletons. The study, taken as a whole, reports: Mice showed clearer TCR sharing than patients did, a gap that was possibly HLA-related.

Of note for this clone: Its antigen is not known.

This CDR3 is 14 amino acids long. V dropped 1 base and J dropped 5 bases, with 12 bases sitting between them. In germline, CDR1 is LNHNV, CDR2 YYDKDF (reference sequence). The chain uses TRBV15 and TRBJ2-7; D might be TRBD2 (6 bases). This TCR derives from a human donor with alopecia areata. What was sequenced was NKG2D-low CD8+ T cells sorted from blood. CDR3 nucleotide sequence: TGTGCCACCAGCAGAGGGAGGGAAGCCCACGAGCAGTACTTC. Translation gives CATSRGREAHEQYF.